The entry below describes one T cell receptor (beta chain). Antigen unknown. This record comes from a study of beta chain features in type 1 diabetes. Broader study findings: Type 1 diabetes patients had TCRB CDR3s that were shorter (moderately but significantly so) in all four CD4+ subsets. No resolution was reached here on whether HLA type influences TCRB rearrangement.

Germline-derived CDR1 and CDR2 are SGHRS and YFSETQ. With 4 bases clipped from V and 7 bases from J, the junction kept 8 bases outside the gene matches. CDR3 length: 14 residues. Expressed TCRB transcripts got sequenced, as all isolated RNA was reverse transcribed. Average reads for naive, central memory and regulatory T cell samples were about 3.7 million. Using immunoSEQ multiplex PCR, the repertoire was profiled, and TCRdb retains in-frame clones only, with some absent. Found here are 300,000 to 400,000 clones, approximately 12% of them singletons; the top ten hold about 0.017%. The source material was naive CD4+ T cells from blood. The chain is built from TRBV5-1 and TRBJ1-5; 7 nucleotides agree with TRBD1. The TCR sequence derives from a man between 18 and 35 years old in good health. The CDR3 nucleotides are TGCGCCAGCAGCGAACAGGGGATTGAACAGCCCCAGCATTTT. Translation gives CASSEQGIEQPQHF.